What follows is one T cell receptor (beta chain) and its context. Its antigen is currently not known. Per-nucleotide qualities are absent, and no much larger clonotype sits a single base away. The cohort was made up of around 720 healthy bone marrow donors. All cohort members were sampled while nominally healthy, although unrecorded immune exposures were likely present. The donor was CMV seronegative and belonged to the group of around 350 seronegative cohort members. Every donor gave a peripheral blood sample, and the peripheral blood mononuclear cells from that sample were used for TCR beta sequencing. The Qiagen DNeasy Blood Extraction Kit was used to extract genomic DNA from the blood cell samples. The library relied on the immunoSEQ multiplex PCR assay. The multiplex PCR relied on a mix of 60 forward primers for TCR Vbeta segments and 13 reverse primers for TCR Jbeta segments. The CDR3 region of rearranged TCR beta genes was amplified from genomic DNA with a multiplex PCR assay. Amplified TCR beta libraries were sequenced as 87-base-pair reads on the Illumina HiSeq System. Regarding the original processing steps: A later analysis counted some 74 million unique TCR beta chains across the 550 to 700 repertoires, and 10 million to 11 million of these chains were shared by at least two donors. A nearest-neighbor algorithm error-corrected the raw reads and collapsed the reads into unique sequences, merging closely related sequences to remove PCR and sequencing errors. To assign V, D and J gene segments, CDR3 sequences were aligned to IMGT reference sequences. For a sequence to be retained, at least a six-nucleotide match to both a V gene segment and a J gene segment was required. A rearrangement counted as productive if the CDR3 had no stop codons and remained in frame with V and J, and every other rearrangement counted as non-productive. CDR3 was defined according to IMGT convention as the region running from the second conserved V-encoded cysteine to the conserved J-encoded phenylalanine. In an earlier analysis of around 640 of the donors, sequences lacking an unambiguous match to a single V gene segment were excluded. In an earlier analysis of a few hundred of the donors, V segments were called functional above 56.7% productive rearrangements and were called segregating when the between-donor standard deviation exceeded 5%. To diagnose cytomegalovirus status from the catalog of TCR beta chain sequences, a statistical classification framework was built. In a later analysis, TCR nucleotide sequences were compared against IMGT/GENE-DB human TR gene sequences so that V and J genes could be assigned. Using the TCRdist pipeline, a later analysis assigned CDR3 sequences along with most-parsimonious VDJ recombination scenarios. In a later analysis, each TCR beta chain was defined by its CDR3 amino acid sequence together with its V-gene family, and reads without a unique V-gene family were excluded. A later analysis removed 592 highly shared, low-generation-probability nucleotide sequences to deal with suspected cross-contamination and a sequencing artifact. In a later analysis, a clonal expansion index was calculated for each public chain from normalized within-repertoire ranks of inferred template counts. Generation probabilities in a later analysis came from a VDJ recombination model fitted to out-of-frame rearrangements, and those results were checked against IGoR. In a later analysis, TCR-TCR, TCR-HLA and TCR-CMV co-occurrence was scored with hypergeometric tests, and a repertoire-size bias correction was applied to TCR pairs. To estimate false discovery rates, a later analysis permuted the HLA or CMV assignments 20 times. In a later analysis, co-occurring TCRs were grouped using DBSCAN, and TCRdist sequence similarity was added for clustering within HLA-allele-positive subsets. For co-occurrence clustering, repertoires with fewer than 30,000 or more than 120,000 public chains were excluded, along with five repertoires with anomalous nucleotide sharing. TCRdb retrieved this table from immuneACCESS and kept in-frame rearrangements only. Not all clones are present; in checked studies, unresolved V genes account for under half, and no reason is known for the remainder. From that table come the V and J calls and clone size; the DNA was used to work out D and trimming. The sample includes about 98,000 clones, with 74% observed a single time. The ten biggest clones cover approximately 2% of the sample.

In the germline V gene, CDR1 corresponds to SGHDT and CDR2 to YYEEEE. Taken from cysteine to phenylalanine, the CDR3 has 15 residues. CDR3 DNA only is kept here, 45 bases in frame from base 1. V gives up 0 bases and J gives up 9 bases, and the segment between their germline ends measures 13 bases. The entry originates in a study of cytomegalovirus exposure and HLA in healthy donors (dated by TCRdb to 2015 to 2018). About the study as a whole: An earlier analysis of approximately 550 of the donors reported approximately 270 Gb of sequence data and about 100 million unique TCR beta sequences from about 180 million T cells. The aim of the study was to test whether cataloging public T cell receptors could identify signatures of past pathogen exposure. Besides the first cohort of roughly 660 subjects, a separate validation cohort made up of around 120 different subjects was used. To decide whether each TCR beta V gene segment behaved as functional or pseudogenic, an earlier analysis of some 600 of the donors relied on high-throughput TCR beta sequencing. Rather than using new phenotypic data, the later analysis identified candidate immune exposures from TCR beta sequences and from how often those sequences occurred across donors. In a later analysis, previously published TCR beta repertoires from 500 to 750 donors were re-analyzed and high-resolution HLA genotyping was added so that TCR occurrence patterns could be studied. High-throughput TCR immunosequencing, statistical association of individual TCRs with disease status, and machine learning were combined to predict cytomegalovirus infection status. Donor age, sex, ethnicity and CMV serostatus were compiled together with the repertoire data. Because of strong linkage in the cohort, five DR-DQ haplotypes were treated as single units for association and clustering. Every discovery cohort repertoire had been produced on one sequencing platform. Roughly 300 gigabases of sequencing data and roughly 81 million unique TCR sequences made up an early release that covered roughly 670 HLA-typed donors. In a later genetic analysis, genome-wide SNP genotypes for 398 of the 666 donors were used, and that subset was treated as a discovery cohort. The number of typed donors differed by locus: about 620-630 for A, B, C, DRB1 and DQB1; some 540 for DQA1; fewer than 610 for DPA1; and around 450 for DPB1. On average, around 230,000 unique TCR beta nucleotide sequences were sequenced per donor among roughly 430 genotyped donors of the cohort, with roughly 20% of those sequences being non-productive. HLA typing covered class I and class II loci at four-digit resolution. Among the 398 genotyped donors, approximately 81% belonged to the genetic ancestry cluster associated with self-reported Caucasian donors. The study profiled the T cell repertoires of under 850 subjects by immunosequencing and related them to cytomegalovirus serostatus.

Beyond this particular receptor, the publication reports: Because counts were too low, 15 to 20 rarely observed V segments, including chromosome 9 orphons, were excluded from the earlier analysis of 587 of the donors. The only immune exposure information available for the cohort was CMV serostatus. In a later analysis, most CMV-associated TCR beta chains were found to appear HLA-restricted, with HLA associations seemingly driven largely by CMV exposure. In an earlier analysis of some 550 of the donors, most TCR beta V segments were observed in productive rearrangements about 87% or about 30% of the time, broadly matching IMGT annotations. A later analysis associated some 17,000 TCR beta sequences with specific HLA alleles at a false discovery rate of 0.05. Assigning TCR associations to individual alleles was difficult when HLA alleles, especially DR and DQ, strongly co-occurred. According to a later genetic analysis, donors in an Asian-associated ancestry cluster had fewer N-insertions in productive TCRs than the approximately 700-donor mean. According to the authors, the approach could potentially be generalized to other disease states and immunological phenotypes. In a later analysis, several top co-occurrence clusters were reported to appear linked to parvovirus B19, influenza, CMV and Epstein-Barr virus. A total of 150 to 200 TCR beta chains were listed by the study as associated with cytomegalovirus. Because the 87-base-pair reads could not distinguish some IMGT-functional V segments, including TRBV6-2 and TRBV6-3, those segments were excluded. In a later analysis, HLA-associated TCR beta chains were found to be more clonally expanded and to have lower generation probabilities than equally common non-associated chains. In a later genetic analysis, a missense DCLRE1C variant was associated with V-gene and J-gene trimming of TCR beta chains, and the association was replicated in an independent cohort. The classifier was reported to diagnose cytomegalovirus status with high specificity and sensitivity in both the original cohort and the validation cohort. A group of highly shared sequence variants was considered likely to be a technical artifact of the sequencing pipeline. Most TCR sequences were seen in very few donors, while some public TCRs were found in many individuals. This cohort had only TCR beta chains sequenced, and the lack of alpha or paired-chain data limited which features could be detected. In a later analysis, TCR association rates were found to vary across HLA loci, with the most associated TCRs seen for DRB1 alleles and the fewest for HLA-C alleles. A further reported finding was that TCR beta sequences accurately predicted the HLA-A and HLA-B alleles for most subjects in the first cohort. HLA typing was unavailable for some donors at each locus, so association tests used only the typed subset. Linkage disequilibrium might explain the correlated functional status among segregating V segments, but an unknown experimental factor could not be ruled out. The presence/absence analyses assumed that sequencing depth was roughly uniform across donors, and that assumption may not be true. In vitro tests confirmed that a few of the cytomegalovirus-associated TCR beta chains recognize cytomegalovirus antigens.

Sequenced input: PBMCs. The chain joins TRBV5-6 to TRBJ1-6, with no D gene named confidently. The clonotype originates from a male donor in good health and CMV-seronegative. The CDR3 protein: CASSLGPGWGSPLHF. The nucleotides are TGTGCCAGCAGCTTGGGACCGGGATGGGGTTCACCCCTCCACTTT.